These 3 T cell receptor beta chains were sequenced from one sample in a study of Ad26.COV2.S vaccination and SARS-CoV-2 variants. Sequencing used immunoSEQ multiplex PCR; TCRdb keeps in-frame clones, though not all of them. Of over 400,000 clones listed, approximately 89% were seen once; the top ten hold approximately 2.5%. As to treatment: roughly 18 received Ad26.COV2.S at low or high dose, single or two shots; 5 received placebo; per-sample allocation not given. It was on day 63 after the first vaccine or placebo injection that samples were taken. Sequencing used peripheral blood, obtained in a trial of Ad26.COV2.S vaccine versus placebo. The receptors stem from a person between 18 and 65 years old who received the Ad26.COV2.S COVID-19 vaccine or a placebo.

The chain recombines TRBV12-5 with TRBJ1-5, with no clear D. Per the germline V gene, CDR1 is LGHNT and CDR2 is FRNRAP. The CDR3 is made up of 13 amino acids. V shed 7 bases and J shed 2 bases, with 9 bases lying between them. CDR3 DNA sequence: TGTGCTAGTGCCCCGCCGGGCAATCAGCCCCAGCATTTT. Amino acid sequence: CASAPPGNQPQHF.

The chain is built from TRBV5-1 and TRBJ2-1; the D is unclear. This CDR3 is 12 amino acids long. Germline lookup yields CDR1 SGHRS and CDR2 YFSETQ. V was pared by 0 bases and J by 8 bases, with 6 bases between. DNA of the CDR3: TGCGCCAGCAGCTTGGACTGGTATGAGCAGTTCTTC. It encodes CASSLDWYEQFF.

This chain links TRBV7-2 with TRBJ2-7; D is perhaps TRBD2 (5 bases). Looked up from germline, CDR1 is SGHTA and CDR2 is FQGNSA. There are 13 residues in the CDR3. Trimming shortened V by 1 base and J by 2 bases, and 6 bases separated the two germline ends. CDR3 bases: TGTGCCAGCAGCTTAGGGCGGGCCTACGAGCAGTACGTC. Amino acid sequence: CASSLGRAYEQYV.